This T cell receptor beta chain stems from a study of T cells in tuberculosis. Overall study: Blood was taken before or within 7 days of anti-tuberculosis therapy. Overall study findings and caveats: Active tuberculosis TCR-alpha repertoires lay closer to GMM-specific TCRs than IGRA-negative controls, suggesting clonal expansion.

The CDR3 runs to 16 residues. The germline V gene has CDR1 SEHNR and CDR2 FQNEAQ (reference sequence). Trimming left V 5 bases short and J 0 bases short, with 14 bases between. Generated by immunoSEQ multiplex PCR, the TCRdb table keeps only in-frame clones and is missing some. Of over 25,000 clones listed, about 92% are singletons. With regard to this clone: Its specificity is not known.

Sample time point: new active TB diagnosis, blood taken before or within 7 days of starting treatment. The receptor's source is an adult with tuberculosis. Some clones in this sample may be carry-over from other donors' samples. The chain links TRBV7-9 to TRBJ1-3, with D hard to call. The input for sequencing was PBMCs, taken at tuberculosis diagnosis. The CDR3 is CASSLYNVSSGNTIYF. For the CDR3, the DNA is TGTGCCAGCAGCCTTTATAACGTGAGCTCTGGAAACACCATATATTTT.